What follows are 26 T cell receptor beta chains derived from one specimen sequenced in a study of blood T cells in healthy people across ages. Using a J-beta primer mix together with a sample-barcoded 5' primer, a second PCR was run for roughly 6 to 12 cycles. One entry per CDR3 protein, called by TCRdb with MiXCR from the 5' RACE reads. The profile shows fewer than 800,000 distinct CDR3 sequences, roughly 32% of them singletons. Sequencing used blood. These receptors were collected from a woman older than 75 in good health.

The sample holds many counts of this clonotype. The chain carries TRBV7-9 and TRBJ2-7; possibly TRBD1 or TRBD2 for D (5 bases each). CDR3 length: 14 amino acids. The V end was cut by 4 bases, the J end by 0 bases, with 10 bases between. In germline, CDR1 is SEHNR, CDR2 FQNEAQ (reference sequence). The CDR3 nucleotides are TGTGCCAGCAGCTCCGGGACGGGCTCCTACGAGCAGTACTTC. Translation gives CASSSGTGSYEQYF.

J is TRBJ1-5 and V is TRBV18; D gene ambiguous. CDR3 size: 16 residues. The V gene's germline CDR1 is KGHSH and CDR2 LQKENI. V lost 8 bases, J lost 3 bases, and 20 bases lay in between. The CDR3 region is CASTSSGAMTNQPQHF. The CDR3 bases are TGTGCCAGCACATCCTCTGGCGCGATGACCAATCAGCCCCAGCATTTT.

This chain connects TRBV4-1 to TRBJ1-4, with D unclear. The CDR3 extends over 17 amino acids. V gave up 2 bases and J gave up 1 base, with 14 bases separating them. The germline gives CDR1 MGHRA, CDR2 YSYEKL. As DNA, the CDR3 is TGCGCCAGCAGCCAATCCGGGAGCGCGGGAACTAATGAAAAACTGTTTTTT. Encoded protein: CASSQSGSAGTNEKLFF.

This clonotype has at least ten counts. The CDR3 sequence: CASSLVAAGSYNEQFF. The CDR3 DNA reads as TGCGCCAGCAGCTTGGTAGCGGCGGGGAGCTACAATGAGCAGTTCTTC. The chain carries TRBV5-1 and TRBJ2-1; possible D gene TRBD2, 6 bases. Per germline, CDR1 SGHRS and CDR2 YFSETQ. Trimming took off 0 bases at V and 3 bases at J, with 13 bases between the two ends. The CDR3 length is 16 residues.

This clonotype was seen many times. The gene calls are TRBV5-1 and TRBJ2-7; the match to TRBD1 covers 10 bases. This CDR3 is 15 amino acids long. Germline V CDR1 and CDR2: SGHRS, YFSETQ. V shed 4 bases and J 0 bases; nucleotides not matched to a gene: 4. The CDR3: CASSKGQGSSYEQYF. The CDR3 bases are TGCGCCAGCAGCAAGGGACAGGGGAGCTCCTACGAGCAGTACTTC. The full variable domain, rest sourced from reference TRBV5-1 and TRBJ2-7, is KAGVTQTPRYLIKTRGQQVTLSCSPISGHRSVSWYQQTPGQGLQFLFEYFSETQRNKGNFPGRFSGRQFSNSRSEMNVSTLELGDSALYLCASSKGQGSSYEQYFGPGTRLTVT.

This clonotype was counted once. This chain uses TRBV20-1 with TRBJ2-7; D is tentatively TRBD1 or TRBD2 (6 bases each). There are 14 residues in the CDR3. The germline V gene has CDR1 DFQATT and CDR2 SNEGSKA (reference sequence). Trimming took 0 bases from V and 4 from J, leaving 13 bases between them. As DNA, the CDR3 is TGCAGTGCTAGAGATAGGGGGGCGGGATACGAGCAGTACTTC. It encodes CSARDRGAGYEQYF.

CDR3 region: CSARAGTGGQNEQYF. The CDR3 DNA sequence: TGCAGTGCTAGAGCTGGAACGGGGGGGCAGAATGAGCAGTACTTC. The chain links TRBV20-1 to TRBJ2-5; 8 nucleotides agree with TRBD2. V was clipped by 1 base and J by 11 bases; unmatched bases: 15. There are 15 residues in the CDR3. Germline assignment: CDR1 DFQATT and CDR2 SNEGSKA (reference sequence).

Points on this clonotype: At one boundary the junction diverges from the germline segment, which might be a read error. This chain uses TRBV3-1 with TRBJ1-2; no firm D call. The CDR3 is 14 amino acids. Looked up from germline, CDR1 is LGHDT and CDR2 is YNNKEL (reference sequence). The CDR3 protein is CTSSQGSGNYGYTF. The CDR3 nucleotides are TGTACCAGCAGCCAAGGTTCGGGGAACTATGGCTACACCTTC.

Points on this clonotype: Compared with germline, one end of the junction differs, possibly owing to a read error. V is TRBV20-1 and J is TRBJ2-4; TRBD1 matches 7 bases. Gene TRBJ2-7 matches the end of the DNA better, so the J call may be wrong. Germline assignment: CDR1 DFQATT and CDR2 SNEGSKA (reference sequence). The CDR3 is made up of 15 amino acids. The CDR3 nucleotides are TGCAATGCTAGCAGGGGGTTTGACCTCTCCTGCGAGCAGTACTTC. It encodes CNASRGFDLSCEQYF.

CDR3 sequence (DNA): TGTGCCAGCAGTGAACAGCAGGTTTCCAATGAGCAGTTCTTC. Residues: CASSEQQVSNEQFF. The chain combines TRBV2 with TRBJ2-1; D is uncertain. Germline V gene sequence: CDR1 SNHLY, CDR2 FYNNEI. V lost 2 bases and J 6 bases, leaving 11 bases between the germline ends. This CDR3 contains 14 residues. Complete variable domain (other parts from reference TRBV2 and TRBJ2-1): EPEVTQTPSHQVTQMGQEVILRCVPISNHLYFYWYRQILGQKVEFLVSFYNNEISEKSEIFDDQFSVERPDGSNFTLKIRSTKLEDSAMYFCASSEQQVSNEQFFGPGTRLTVL.

This clonotype was counted ten times or more. This may be a read error: a much more frequent sequence differs by one nucleotide. This chain links TRBV27 with TRBJ2-1; 9 nucleotides line up with TRBD2. This CDR3 has 15 residues. Trimming took 6 bases from V and 7 from J; bases not matched to a gene: 10. Germline CDR1 MNHEY, CDR2 SMNVEV (reference sequence). The CDR3 protein is CASRERAGGRNEQFF. The CDR3 region has the DNA TGTGCCAGCAGAGAAAGAGCGGGGGGCCGGAATGAGCAGTTCTTC.

This clonotype was recorded a few times. The chain recombines TRBV29-1 with TRBJ2-3, with TRBD2 as a possible D gene (6 bases). Germline loops: CDR1 SQVTM, CDR2 ANQGSEA. The CDR3 loop spans 15 amino acids. V lost 6 bases and J 0 bases, leaving 16 bases between the germline ends. CDR3 DNA: TGCAGCGTCGCCTCCGGGAGTACGAGCACAGATACGCAGTATTTT. Its translation is CSVASGSTSTDTQYF.

This clonotype was counted only a few times. The rearrangement uses TRBV11-2 and TRBJ2-2, with D possibly matching TRBD2 (6 bases). The length of the CDR3 is 16 residues. V lost 5 bases to trimming and J lost 5 bases, with 18 bases between them. Germline V gene lookup returns CDR1 SGHAT and CDR2 FQNNGV. CDR3 protein: CASSAPGGEETGELFF. CDR3 in DNA: TGTGCCAGCAGCGCCCCCGGCGGGGAGGAGACCGGGGAGCTGTTTTTT.

The V and J genes are TRBV7-2 and TRBJ2-5; 8 bases are shared with TRBD1. CDR1 and CDR2 (germline): SGHTA, FQGNSA. CDR3 length: 15 amino acids. J gave up 4 bases and V 3 bases, and 7 bases lay outside the gene matches. CDR3 amino acids: CASSFDRGEGETQYF. As DNA, the CDR3 is TGTGCCAGCAGCTTCGACAGGGGCGAGGGAGAGACCCAGTACTTC.

The chain has TRBV20-1 and TRBJ1-6, with D possibly being TRBD1 (6 bases). Germline lookup yields CDR1 DFQATT and CDR2 SNEGSKA (reference sequence). V lost 5 bases and J 9 bases, leaving 29 bases between the germline ends. This CDR3 contains 18 residues. DNA for the CDR3: TGCAGTGCTGGGGGGAACGACAGGAGAAGGGACTCCAGTTCACCCCTCCACTTT. It specifies CSAGGNDRRRDSSSPLHF.

This clonotype was seen a single time. This chain connects TRBV29-1 to TRBJ2-1; 8 bases map to TRBD1. The CDR3 length is 12 residues. Germline V CDR1 and CDR2: SQVTM, ANQGSEA. V dropped 7 bases and J dropped 6; count of bases not matched to a gene: 5. The CDR3 protein is CSGTGSGNEQFF. In nucleotides, the CDR3 is TGCAGCGGGACAGGGTCAGGCAATGAGCAGTTCTTC.

The gene calls are TRBV14 and TRBJ1-1; no firm D call. Per germline, CDR1 SGHDN and CDR2 FVKESK. Trimming pared 5 bases from V and 1 base from J, leaving 8 bases between. This CDR3 comprises 13 residues. The CDR3 loop is CASSTQANTEAFF. CDR3 nucleotides: TGTGCCAGCAGCACCCAGGCGAACACTGAAGCTTTCTTT.

Points on this clonotype: This could be a read error, since a much larger clone is one nucleotide away. V and J are TRBV3-1 and TRBJ2-5; 7 bases align to TRBD2. CDR1 LGHDT and CDR2 YNNKEL come from the germline V gene (reference sequence). This CDR3 is 14 amino acids long. CDR3 sequence: CVSSSAGNQETQYF. CDR3 nucleotide sequence: TGTGTCAGCAGCTCAGCGGGAAACCAAGAGACCCAGTACTTC.

The rearrangement uses TRBV30 and TRBJ1-2; D not resolved. The CDR3 runs to 14 residues. The V end was cut by 0 bases, the J end by 8 bases, with 16 bases between. CDR1 is GTSNPN, CDR2 SVGIG, per germline (reference sequence). The CDR3 nucleotides read TGTGCCTGGAGTGTATTAGGTGTGCGTTACGGCTACACCTTC. Translating gives CAWSVLGVRYGYTF.

This clonotype was seen many times. The V call is TRBV14, the J call TRBJ2-5, with TRBD1 identical over 10 bases. This CDR3 region has 18 residues. Unmatched junction bases numbered 12, after V lost 5 bases and J lost 0 bases. The germline V gene has CDR1 SGHDN and CDR2 FVKESK. CDR3 loop: CASSLRTGGYRYQETQYF. The CDR3 DNA follows: TGTGCCAGCAGCTTACGGACAGGGGGATACCGGTACCAAGAGACCCAGTACTTC.

In regard to this clonotype: This sequence may be a read error, since a much larger clone differs from it by one base. The gene calls are TRBV5-5 and TRBJ1-6, with D maybe TRBD1 (5 bases). This CDR3 region has 14 residues. V lost 3 bases and J lost 6, with 10 bases in between. CDR1 is SGHKS and CDR2 is YYEKEE in the germline V gene (reference sequence). The chain's CDR3 is CASSWRQFNSPLHF. Here the CDR3 DNA reads TGTGCCAGCAGCTGGAGACAGTTTAATTCACCCCTCCACTTT.

This clonotype occurred a few times. J is TRBJ2-4 and V is TRBV5-1; 9 positions agree with TRBD2. The tail of the sequence fits TRBJ2-7 better, so the J call may be wrong. The CDR3 has 16 amino acids. Germline-derived CDR1 and CDR2 are SGHRS and YFSETQ. CDR3 loop: CASSGLSGSVRDEQYF. CDR3 DNA: TGCGCCAGCAGCGGACTTAGCGGGAGCGTCCGTGACGAGCAGTACTTC.

A few counts support this clonotype. A read error is possible here, since a much larger clone lies one base away. The V call is TRBV5-1, the J call TRBJ2-5, with 7 bases that match TRBD1. The closer fit of TRBJ2-7 to the DNA end suggests the J call may be wrong. The germline CDR1 and CDR2 sequences are SGHRS and YFSETQ. The CDR3 is 16 amino acids. CDR3 sequence reads: CAGSLGSGQTIYEQYF. CDR3 bases: TGCGCCGGCAGCTTGGGGTCGGGACAGACGATCTACGAGCAGTACTTC.

This clonotype was seen a few times. This could be a read error, since a much larger clone is one nucleotide away. The genes are TRBV5-1 and TRBJ2-7, with TRBD2 identical over 8 bases. The V segment lost 2 bases and the J segment 7 bases; nucleotides outside the gene matches: 8. CDR3 length: 14 amino acids. CDR1 and CDR2 from the germline V gene are SGHRS and YFSETQ. CDR3 nucleotide sequence: TGCGCCAGCAGCTTCGGGACTAGACTTACTGAGCAGTACTTC. Translating it yields CASSFGTRLTEQYF.

This clonotype has at least ten counts. The junction and the germline gene differ at one end; a read error may be behind it. The V and J genes are TRBV7-2 and TRBJ2-1; D remains unclear. CDR1 and CDR2 (germline): SGHTA, FQGNSA. The CDR3 has 14 amino acids. In DNA form, the CDR3 reads TGTGCCAGCCGCTTGGGTGGTAGCTTAAATGAGCAGTTCTTC. Translated: CASRLGGSLNEQFF.

This clonotype was seen many times. The rearrangement joins TRBV7-8 to TRBJ2-7; 10 positions agree with TRBD2. The CDR3 extends over 17 amino acids. The germline gives CDR1 SGHVS, CDR2 FQNEAQ. After removal of 5 bases from V and 0 bases from J, the junction contained 10 bases not matched to a gene. CDR3 loop: CASSRGGLAGASYEQYF. CDR3 DNA: TGTGCCAGCAGCCGAGGGGGGCTAGCGGGGGCCTCCTACGAGCAGTACTTC.